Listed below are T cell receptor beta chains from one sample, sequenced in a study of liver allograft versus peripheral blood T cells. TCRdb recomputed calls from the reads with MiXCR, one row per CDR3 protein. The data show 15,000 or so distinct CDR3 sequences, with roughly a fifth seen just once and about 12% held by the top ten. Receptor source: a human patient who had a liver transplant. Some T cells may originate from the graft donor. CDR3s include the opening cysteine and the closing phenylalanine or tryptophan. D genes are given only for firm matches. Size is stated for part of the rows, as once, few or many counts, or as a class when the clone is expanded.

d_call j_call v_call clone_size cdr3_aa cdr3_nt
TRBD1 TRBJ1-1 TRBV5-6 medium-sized CASTGDRGRNTEAFF TGTGCCAGCACTGGGGACAGGGGGCGGAACACTGAAGCTTTCTTT
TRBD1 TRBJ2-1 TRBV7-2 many CASSSLGQGVDEQFF TGTGCCAGCAGCTCTTTGGGACAGGGGGTCGATGAGCAGTTCTTC
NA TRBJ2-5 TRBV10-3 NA CAISVDQETQYF TGTGCCATCAGCGTTGATCAAGAGACCCAGTACTTC
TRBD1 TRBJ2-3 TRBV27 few CASSFPGQGSDTQYF TGTGCCAGCAGTTTTCCGGGACAGGGTTCAGATACGCAGTATTTT
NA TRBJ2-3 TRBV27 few CASSSPLAQYF TGTGCCAGCAGTAGCCCCCTTGCACAGTATTTT
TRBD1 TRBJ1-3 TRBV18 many CASSPPDRGNTIYF TGTGCCAGCTCACCACCGGACAGGGGAAACACCATATATTTT
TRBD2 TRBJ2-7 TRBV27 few CASSRTSGGPPYEQYF TGTGCCAGCAGCCGGACTAGCGGGGGGCCCCCCTACGAGCAGTACTTC
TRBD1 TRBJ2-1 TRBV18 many CASSSGTGGHNEQFF TGTGCCAGCTCTTCCGGGACAGGGGGCCACAATGAGCAGTTCTTC
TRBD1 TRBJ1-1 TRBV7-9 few CASSPTGDTEAFF TGTGCCAGCAGCCCGACAGGGGATACTGAAGCTTTCTTT
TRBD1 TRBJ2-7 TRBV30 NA CAWAGQGGEQYF TGTGCCTGGGCAGGACAGGGGGGCGAGCAGTACTTC
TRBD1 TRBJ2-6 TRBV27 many CASSWDRVLAGANVLTF TGTGCCAGCAGTTGGGACAGGGTTCTTGCTGGGGCCAACGTCCTGACTTTC
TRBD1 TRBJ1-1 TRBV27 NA CASSPINRGMNTEAFF TGTGCCAGCAGTCCTATTAACAGGGGAATGAACACTGAAGCTTTCTTT
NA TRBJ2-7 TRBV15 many CATSRDGDYEQYF TGTGCCACCAGCAGAGATGGCGACTACGAGCAGTACTTC
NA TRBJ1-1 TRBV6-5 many CASSSPPQNTEAFF TGTGCCAGCAGCTCCCCCCCCCAGAACACTGAAGCTTTCTTT
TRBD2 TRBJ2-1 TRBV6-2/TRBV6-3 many CASNSPSGTNGGNEQFF TGTGCCAGCAATTCTCCCAGCGGGACCAATGGGGGGAATGAGCAGTTCTTC
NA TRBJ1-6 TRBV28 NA CASRAGLLSSYNSPLHF TGTGCCAGCAGAGCGGGACTCTTGAGCTCCTATAATTCACCCCTCCACTTT
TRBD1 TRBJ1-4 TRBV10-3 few CAISPSGQINEKLFF TGTGCCATCAGCCCCTCGGGACAGATTAATGAAAAACTGTTTTTT
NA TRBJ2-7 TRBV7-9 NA CASRLDGPYEQYF TGTGCCAGCAGGTTGGACGGACCCTACGAGCAGTACTTC
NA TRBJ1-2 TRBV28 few CASSLIRQVGGYTF TGTGCCAGCAGTTTGATCCGACAGGTGGGGGGCTACACCTTC
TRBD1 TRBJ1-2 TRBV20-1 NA CSGTGEGYGYTF TGCAGTGGAACAGGGGAGGGATATGGCTACACCTTC
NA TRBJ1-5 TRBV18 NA CASSPGVYQPQHF TGTGCCAGCTCACCGGGGGTCTATCAGCCCCAGCATTTT
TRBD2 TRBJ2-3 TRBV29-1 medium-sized CSVEGERGVTDTQYF TGCAGCGTTGAAGGGGAGCGGGGAGTCACAGATACGCAGTATTTT
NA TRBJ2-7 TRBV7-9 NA CASSLEVRLHEQYF TGTGCCAGCAGCTTAGAGGTTAGGCTCCACGAGCAGTACTTC
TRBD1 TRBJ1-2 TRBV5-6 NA CASSYGDDRGDYGYTF TGTGCCAGCAGCTACGGTGATGACAGGGGGGACTATGGCTACACCTTC
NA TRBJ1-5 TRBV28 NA CASSLGGKGNQPQHF TGTGCCAGCAGTTTAGGAGGGAAAGGCAATCAGCCCCAGCATTTT
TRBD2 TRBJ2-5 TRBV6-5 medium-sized CASGSWRGGVIETQYF TGTGCCAGCGGATCCTGGCGGGGGGGTGTTATTGAGACCCAGTACTTC
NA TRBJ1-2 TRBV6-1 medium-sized CASNLSGTSYYGYTF TGTGCCAGCAACCTGTCAGGGACTTCATACTATGGCTACACCTTC
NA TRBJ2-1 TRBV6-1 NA CASSEAGGRGAEQFF TGTGCCAGCAGTGAAGCGGGGGGGCGGGGCGCTGAGCAGTTCTTC
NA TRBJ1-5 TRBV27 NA CASSFYGNQPQHF TGTGCCAGCAGTTTTTACGGGAATCAGCCCCAGCATTTT
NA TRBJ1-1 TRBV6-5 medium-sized CASSYDRKNTEAFF TGTGCCAGCAGTTACGATCGGAAAAACACTGAAGCTTTCTTT
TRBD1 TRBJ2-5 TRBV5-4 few CASSLSNRGEETQYF TGTGCCAGCAGCTTGTCTAACAGGGGCGAAGAGACCCAGTACTTC
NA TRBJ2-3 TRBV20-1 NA CSAKGTPDTQYF TGCAGTGCTAAAGGGACCCCGGATACGCAGTATTTT
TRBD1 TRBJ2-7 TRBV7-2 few CASSPRTGSSYEQYF TGTGCCAGCAGCCCTCGGACAGGCAGCTCCTACGAGCAGTACTTC
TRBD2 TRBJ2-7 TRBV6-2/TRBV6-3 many CASLSGRAAVYEQYF TGTGCCAGCCTGTCGGGGAGGGCCGCAGTCTACGAGCAGTACTTC
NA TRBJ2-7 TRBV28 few CASSLAGPSEQYF TGTGCCAGCAGTTTGGCAGGTCCCAGCGAGCAGTACTTC
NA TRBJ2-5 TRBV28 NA CASSGTPGKQETQYF TGTGCCAGCAGTGGGACTCCCGGAAAGCAAGAGACCCAGTACTTC
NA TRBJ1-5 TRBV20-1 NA CSARERGPQPQHF TGCAGTGCTAGAGAGCGGGGACCCCAGCCCCAGCATTTT
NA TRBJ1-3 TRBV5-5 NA CASSLELPSSGNTIYF TGTGCCAGCAGCTTGGAACTCCCGAGCTCTGGAAACACCATATATTTT
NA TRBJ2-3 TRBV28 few CASRGPQGPDTQYF TGTGCCAGCAGGGGCCCACAGGGACCAGATACGCAGTATTTT
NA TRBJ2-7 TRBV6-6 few CASRNRYEQYF TGTGCCAGCCGGAACCGCTACGAGCAGTACTTC
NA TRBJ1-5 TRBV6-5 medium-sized CASSYSKGQPQHF TGTGCCAGCAGTTACTCAAAAGGACAGCCCCAGCATTTT
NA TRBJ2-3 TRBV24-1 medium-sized CATSDPTEPDTQYF TGTGCCACCAGTGATCCGACAGAGCCGGATACGCAGTATTTT